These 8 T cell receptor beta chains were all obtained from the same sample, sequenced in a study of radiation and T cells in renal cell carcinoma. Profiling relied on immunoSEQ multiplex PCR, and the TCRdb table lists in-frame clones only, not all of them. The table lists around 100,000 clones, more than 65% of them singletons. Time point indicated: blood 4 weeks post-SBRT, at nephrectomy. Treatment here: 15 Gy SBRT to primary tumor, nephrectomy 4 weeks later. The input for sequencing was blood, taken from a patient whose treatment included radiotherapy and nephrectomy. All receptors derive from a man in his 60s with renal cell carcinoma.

The DNA of the CDR3 is TGTGCCAGCAGTTACTCTGTGGCAGGGAACGGAAACACCATATATTTT. As protein: CASSYSVAGNGNTIYF. V and J are TRBV6-5 and TRBJ1-3, with D perhaps matching TRBD1 (5 bases). CDR1 is MNHEY and CDR2 is SVGAGI in the germline V gene. V shed 0 bases and J shed 4 bases, with 13 bases lying between them. CDR3 length: 16 amino acids.

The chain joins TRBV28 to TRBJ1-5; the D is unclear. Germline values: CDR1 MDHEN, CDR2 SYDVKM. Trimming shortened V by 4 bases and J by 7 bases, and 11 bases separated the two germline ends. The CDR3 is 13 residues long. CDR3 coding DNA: TGTGCCAGCAGTTCACCGACCGGCCAGCCCCAGCATTTT. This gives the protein CASSSPTGQPQHF. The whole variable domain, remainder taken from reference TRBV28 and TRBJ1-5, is DVKVTQSSRYLVKRTGEKVFLECVQDMDHENMFWYRQDPGLGLRLIYFSYDVKMKEKGDIPEGYSVSREKKERFSLILESASTNQTSMYLCASSSPTGQPQHFGDGTRLSIL.

The CDR3 loop reads CASSLGPNLQETQYF. The CDR3 DNA reads TGTGCCAGCAGCTTAGGTCCAAACCTCCAAGAGACCCAGTACTTC. The gene calls are TRBV7-2 and TRBJ2-5; the D is unclear. The germline V gene has CDR1 SGHTA and CDR2 FQGNSA. The length of the CDR3 is 15 residues. The V end was cut by 1 base, the J end by 1 base, with 10 bases between.

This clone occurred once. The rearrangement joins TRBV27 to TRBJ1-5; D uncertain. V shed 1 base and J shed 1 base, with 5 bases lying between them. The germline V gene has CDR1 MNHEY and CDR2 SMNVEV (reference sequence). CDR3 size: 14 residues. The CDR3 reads CASSLYGSNQPQHF. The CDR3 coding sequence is TGTGCCAGCAGTTTATACGGGAGCAATCAGCCCCAGCATTTT.

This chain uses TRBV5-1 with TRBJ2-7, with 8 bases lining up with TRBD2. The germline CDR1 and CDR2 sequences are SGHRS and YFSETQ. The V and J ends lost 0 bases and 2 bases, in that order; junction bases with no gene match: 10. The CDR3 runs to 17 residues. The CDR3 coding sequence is TGCGCCAGCAGCTTGGGGAAGGCCGGGACTAGAACCTACGAGCAGTACTTC. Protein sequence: CASSLGKAGTRTYEQYF. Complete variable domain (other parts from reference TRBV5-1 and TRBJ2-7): KAGVTQTPRYLIKTRGQQVTLSCSPISGHRSVSWYQQTPGQGLQFLFEYFSETQRNKGNFPGRFSGRQFSNSRSEMNVSTLELGDSALYLCASSLGKAGTRTYEQYFGPGTRLTVT.

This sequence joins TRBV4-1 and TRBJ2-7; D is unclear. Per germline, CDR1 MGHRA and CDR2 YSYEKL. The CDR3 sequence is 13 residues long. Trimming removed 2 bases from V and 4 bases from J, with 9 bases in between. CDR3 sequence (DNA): TGCGCCAGCAGCCAACTCGGTTATTACGAGCAGTACTTC. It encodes CASSQLGYYEQYF.

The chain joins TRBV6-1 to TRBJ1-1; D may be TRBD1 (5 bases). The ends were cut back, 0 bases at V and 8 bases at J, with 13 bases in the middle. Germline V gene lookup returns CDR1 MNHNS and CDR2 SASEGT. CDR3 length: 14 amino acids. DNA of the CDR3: TGTGCCAGCAGTGAAGCGGGGACGGTATCCGAAGCTTTCTTT. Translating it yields CASSEAGTVSEAFF.

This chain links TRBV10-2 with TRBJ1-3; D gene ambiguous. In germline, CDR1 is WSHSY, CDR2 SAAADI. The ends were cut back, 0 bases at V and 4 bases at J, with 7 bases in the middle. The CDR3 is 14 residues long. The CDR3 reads CASSESGNGNTIYF. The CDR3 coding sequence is TGCGCCAGCAGTGAGTCAGGGAACGGAAACACCATATATTTT.